Included here is one TCR beta chain sequence, with context. Its antigen is not known. This sample was taken from a study of CD8+ T cells in alopecia areata. Study details: Those treated were given oral tofacitinib at 5 to 10 mg twice daily. General study points: Affected lesional scalp, above all in alopecia totalis/universalis, was more clonal than normal scalp.

From PBMCs, CD4+ and CD8+ T cells were sorted. The CDR3 runs 18 residues. The junction had 24 bases not matched to a gene; V was cut back by 3 bases and J by 7 bases. The germline CDR1 and CDR2 sequences are SQVTM and ANQGSEA. RNA was extracted and reverse transcribed into cDNA as the sequencing template. TCRdb's table, derived via immunoSEQ multiplex PCR, lists solely in-frame clones and lacks some. Here the sample spans fewer than 250,000 clones, about 53% being singletons. The J gene is TRBJ2-7, the V gene TRBV29-1, with 7 bases identical to TRBD2. Sequenced here: CD4+ T cells sorted from blood, sampled at week 0. The TCR originated in a human donor with alopecia areata. Here the CDR3 reads CSVDFPPWEGRDSGEQYF. Written as DNA, the CDR3 is TGCAGCGTTGATTTCCCCCCCTGGGAGGGCCGGGACTCTGGGGAGCAGTACTTC.